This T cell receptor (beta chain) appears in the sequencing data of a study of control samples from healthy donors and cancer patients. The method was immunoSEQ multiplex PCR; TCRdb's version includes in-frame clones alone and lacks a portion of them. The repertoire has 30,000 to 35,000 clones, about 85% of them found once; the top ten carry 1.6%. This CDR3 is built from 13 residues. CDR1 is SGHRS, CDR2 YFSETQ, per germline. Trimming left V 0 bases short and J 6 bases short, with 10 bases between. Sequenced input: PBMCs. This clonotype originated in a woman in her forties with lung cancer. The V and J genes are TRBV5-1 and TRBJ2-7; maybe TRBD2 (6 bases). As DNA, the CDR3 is TGCGCCAGCAGCTTGGGGCAGCGGGTCGAGCAGTACTTC. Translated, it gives CASSLGQRVEQYF.